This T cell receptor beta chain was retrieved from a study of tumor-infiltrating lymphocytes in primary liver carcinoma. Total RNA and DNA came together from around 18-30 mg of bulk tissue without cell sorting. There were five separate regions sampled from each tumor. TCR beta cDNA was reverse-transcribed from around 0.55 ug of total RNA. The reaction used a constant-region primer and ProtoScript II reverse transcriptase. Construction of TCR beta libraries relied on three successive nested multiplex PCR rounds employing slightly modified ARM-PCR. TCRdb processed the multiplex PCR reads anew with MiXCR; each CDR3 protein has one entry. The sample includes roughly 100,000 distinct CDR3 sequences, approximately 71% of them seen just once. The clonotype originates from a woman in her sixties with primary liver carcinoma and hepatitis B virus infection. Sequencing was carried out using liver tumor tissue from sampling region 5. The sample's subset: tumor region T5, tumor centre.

In nucleotides, the CDR3 is TGTGCCAGCAGCGCCACTGACAGGGCCCCCGGGACCCAGTACTTC. Its translation is CASSATDRAPGTQYF. The genes are TRBV5-5 and TRBJ2-5; 7 bases match TRBD1. The CDR3 is made up of 15 amino acids. With 4 bases clipped from V and 7 bases from J, the junction kept 13 bases outside the gene matches. The germline V gene has CDR1 SGHKS and CDR2 YYEKEE (reference sequence).